These T cell receptor beta chains were read from a single sample in a study of siplizumab effects on memory and regulatory T cells. Measured with immunoSEQ multiplex PCR; TCRdb has only the in-frame clones, and not every one. The table shows about 82,000 clones, with about nine tenths occurring only once. Material for sequencing was Tregs sorted from blood. The source is a human donor in good health. The CDR3 runs from the conserved cysteine through the conserved F or W. The order of the fields is J gene, clone size, V gene, D gene, CDR3 DNA, CDR3 protein. The D gene is left open where the match is weak. The size of a clone is reported for some rows only, either as once, few or many, or as a class for expanded clones.

J: TRBJ2-2; size: NA; V: TRBV4-1; D: NA; DNA: TGCGCCAGCAGCCAAGACCGCACAAGGGTAACCACCGGGGAGCTGTTTTTT; CDR3: CASSQDRTRVTTGELFF
J: TRBJ1-1; size: NA; V: TRBV29-1; D: NA; DNA: TGCAGCTTCCCGTCGACGGGCGGGCGGACTGAAGCTTTCTTT; CDR3: CSFPSTGGRTEAFF
J: TRBJ2-2; size: NA; V: TRBV15; D: NA; DNA: TGTGCCACCAGCAGATCCCCGGGGCAGGATGACACCGGGGAGCTGTTTTTT; CDR3: CATSRSPGQDDTGELFF
J: TRBJ2-7; size: NA; V: TRBV15; D: NA; DNA: TGTGCCACCAGCAGACTATACGGACAGAGCTCCTACGAGCAGTACTTC; CDR3: CATSRLYGQSSYEQYF
J: TRBJ1-6; size: NA; V: TRBV28; D: NA; DNA: TGTGCCAGCAGTCGCCCAGGCGGGAGATTTAATTCACCCCTCCACTTT; CDR3: CASSRPGGRFNSPLHF
J: TRBJ1-4; size: few; V: TRBV11-2; D: NA; DNA: TGTGCCAGCAGCTTAGACAGGAAGGGGCGGAATGAAAAACTGTTTTTT; CDR3: CASSLDRKGRNEKLFF
J: TRBJ1-2; size: many; V: TRBV5-1; D: TRBD1; DNA: TGCGCCAGCAGCTTGGAATCCATTCGGACAGGGAATGGCTACACCTTC; CDR3: CASSLESIRTGNGYTF
J: TRBJ1-2; size: NA; V: TRBV5-1; D: NA; DNA: TGCGCCAGCAGGGGAAACTATGGCTACACCTTC; CDR3: CASRGNYGYTF
J: TRBJ1-6; size: NA; V: TRBV12-5; D: NA; DNA: TGTGCTAGTGGTTTTTTGGGGACCGGGGGGTCCTATAATTCACCCCTCCACTTT; CDR3: CASGFLGTGGSYNSPLHF
J: TRBJ1-1; size: NA; V: TRBV9; D: NA; DNA: TGTGCCAGCAGCGTACATGTGAACACTGAAGCTTTCTTT; CDR3: CASSVHVNTEAFF
J: TRBJ2-6; size: NA; V: TRBV27; D: TRBD1; DNA: TGTGCCAGCAGAGCTCTGGGACAGAAGGCCAACGTCCTGACTTTC; CDR3: CASRALGQKANVLTF
J: TRBJ1-2; size: NA; V: TRBV10-3; D: TRBD1; DNA: TGTGCCATCTCAGGACAGGGGGCGCGTGGCTACATCTTC; CDR3: CAISGQGARGYIF
J: TRBJ1-6; size: NA; V: TRBV6-5; D: TRBD1; DNA: TGTGCCGGCGAAGCAGGGGGTGGGATTTCACCCCTCCACTTT; CDR3: CAGEAGGGISPLHF
J: TRBJ2-7; size: NA; V: TRBV7-2; D: TRBD1; DNA: TGTGCCAGCAGCCTCCCTCGGGGACAGGGAAGCTCCTACGAGCAGTACTTC; CDR3: CASSLPRGQGSSYEQYF
J: TRBJ1-6; size: NA; V: TRBV6-5; D: NA; DNA: TGTGCCAGCAGTTACGGGAGCTCCTATAATTCACCCCTCCACTTT; CDR3: CASSYGSSYNSPLHF
J: TRBJ2-5; size: NA; V: TRBV7-2; D: TRBD2; DNA: TGTGCCAGCAGCTTTAGCGGGGGGGATGAGACCCAGTACTTC; CDR3: CASSFSGGDETQYF
J: TRBJ2-5; size: NA; V: TRBV2; D: TRBD2; DNA: TGTGCCAGCATTCGCGGGGGATACCAAGAGACCCAGTACTTC; CDR3: CASIRGGYQETQYF
J: TRBJ1-5; size: few; V: TRBV7-2; D: TRBD1; DNA: TGTGCCACCGCGGGACAGCCGTCATGGCCCCAGCATTTT; CDR3: CATAGQPSWPQHF
J: TRBJ2-5; size: NA; V: TRBV19; D: NA; DNA: TGTGCCAGTAGTGGACAGCGGGGTAGGGGGGAGACCCAGTACTTC; CDR3: CASSGQRGRGETQYF
J: TRBJ1-5; size: NA; V: TRBV7-2; D: NA; DNA: TGTGCCAGCAGCTTAGACACCGGTAGTCAGCCCCAGCATTTT; CDR3: CASSLDTGSQPQHF
J: TRBJ1-2; size: NA; V: TRBV7-9; D: NA; DNA: TGTGCCAGCAGCCCCTCGCGGGTTGAGGGAGTGCGTGGCTACACCTTC; CDR3: CASSPSRVEGVRGYTF
J: TRBJ2-7; size: NA; V: TRBV7-3; D: NA; DNA: TGTGCCAGCAGCTTGGGCAGGTTGGGCGAGCAGTACTTC; CDR3: CASSLGRLGEQYF
J: TRBJ2-7; size: NA; V: TRBV18; D: NA; DNA: TGTGCCAGCTCACAAGCCCGGACAGTCTTTCTCGAGCAGTACTTC; CDR3: CASSQARTVFLEQYF
J: TRBJ1-1; size: NA; V: TRBV6-1; D: NA; DNA: TGTGCCAGCAGTGAAGTGTGGGGTGAAGCTTTCTTT; CDR3: CASSEVWGEAFF